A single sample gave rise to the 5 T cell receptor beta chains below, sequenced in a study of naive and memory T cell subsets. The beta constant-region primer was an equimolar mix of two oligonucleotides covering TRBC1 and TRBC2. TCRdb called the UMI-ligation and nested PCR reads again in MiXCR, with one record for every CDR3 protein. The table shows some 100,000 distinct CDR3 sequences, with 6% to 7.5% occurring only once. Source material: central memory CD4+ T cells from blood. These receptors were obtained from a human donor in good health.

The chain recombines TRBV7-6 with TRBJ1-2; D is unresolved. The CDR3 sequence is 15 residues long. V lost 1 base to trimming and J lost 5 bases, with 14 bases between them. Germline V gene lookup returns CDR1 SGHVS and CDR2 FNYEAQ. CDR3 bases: TGTGCCAGCAGCTTAGGGCTAGGACGGGAATATGGCTACACCTTC. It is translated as CASSLGLGREYGYTF. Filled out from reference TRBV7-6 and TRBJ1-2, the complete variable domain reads GAGVSQSPRYKVTKRGQDVALRCDPISGHVSLYWYRQALGQGPEFLTYFNYEAQQDKSGLPNDRFSAERPEGSISTLTIQRTEQRDSAMYRCASSLGLGREYGYTFGSGTRLTVV.

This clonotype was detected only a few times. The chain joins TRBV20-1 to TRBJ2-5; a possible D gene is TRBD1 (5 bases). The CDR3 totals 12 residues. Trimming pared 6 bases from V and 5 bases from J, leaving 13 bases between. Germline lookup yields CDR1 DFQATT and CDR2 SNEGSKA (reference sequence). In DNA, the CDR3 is TGCAGTGCCCCAGGGATTTTCGAGACCCAGTACTTC. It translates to CSAPGIFETQYF.

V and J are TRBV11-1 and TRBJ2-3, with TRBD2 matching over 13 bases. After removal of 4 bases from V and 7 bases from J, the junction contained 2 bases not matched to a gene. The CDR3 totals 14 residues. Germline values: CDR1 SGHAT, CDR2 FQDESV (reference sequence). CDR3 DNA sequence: TGTGCCAGCAGCTCGGGACTAGCGGGGAATACGCAGTATTTT. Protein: CASSSGLAGNTQYF.

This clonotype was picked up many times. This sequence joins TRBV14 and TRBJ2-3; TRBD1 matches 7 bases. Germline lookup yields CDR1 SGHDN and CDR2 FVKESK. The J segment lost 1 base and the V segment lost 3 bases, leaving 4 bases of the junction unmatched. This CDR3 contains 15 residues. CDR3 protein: CASSQVGQGTDTQYF. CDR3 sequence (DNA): TGTGCCAGCAGCCAGGTCGGACAGGGCACAGATACGCAGTATTTT.

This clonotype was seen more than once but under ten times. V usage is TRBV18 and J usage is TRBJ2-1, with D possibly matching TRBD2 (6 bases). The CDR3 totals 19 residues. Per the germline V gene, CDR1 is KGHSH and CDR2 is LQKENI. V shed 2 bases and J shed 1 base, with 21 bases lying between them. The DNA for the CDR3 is TGTGCCAGCTCACCAGCAGGAGTTGGAGGGAGTAGTTCCTACAATGAGCAGTTCTTC. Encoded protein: CASSPAGVGGSSSYNEQFF.